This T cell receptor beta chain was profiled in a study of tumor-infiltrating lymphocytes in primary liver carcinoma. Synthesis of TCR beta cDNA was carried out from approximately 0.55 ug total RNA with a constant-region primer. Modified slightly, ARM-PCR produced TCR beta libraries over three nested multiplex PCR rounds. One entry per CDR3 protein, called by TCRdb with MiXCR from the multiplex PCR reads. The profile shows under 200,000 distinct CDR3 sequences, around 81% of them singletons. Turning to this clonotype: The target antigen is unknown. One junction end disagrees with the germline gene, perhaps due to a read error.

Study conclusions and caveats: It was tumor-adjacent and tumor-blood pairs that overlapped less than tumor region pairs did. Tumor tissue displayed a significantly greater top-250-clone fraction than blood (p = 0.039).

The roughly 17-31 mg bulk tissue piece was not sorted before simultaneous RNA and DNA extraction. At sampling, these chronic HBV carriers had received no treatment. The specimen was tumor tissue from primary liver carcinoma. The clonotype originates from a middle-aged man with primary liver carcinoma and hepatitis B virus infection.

The CDR3 region is CASSNTGISPLRF. CDR3 nucleotides: TGTGCCAGCAGTAATACAGGAATCTCACCCCTCCGATTT. V usage is TRBV6-6 and J usage is TRBJ1-6; a possible D gene is TRBD1 (5 bases). Germline CDR1 MNHNY, CDR2 SVGAGI (reference sequence). The CDR3 runs 13 residues.